The source of this T cell receptor beta chain is a study of PD-1 blockade in classical Hodgkin lymphoma. Broader study findings: Baseline diversity resembling that of newly diagnosed patients was seen in complete responders. Healthy donors reportedly exceeded newly diagnosed patients in baseline TCR diversity. There was a significant rise in CD4+ TCR diversity by C4D1, with no such rise for CD8+. Sources of repertoire differences remain undefined, possibly disease activity or prior therapy.

The time point: cycle 4 day 1 (C4D1), after 5 to 7 weeks of nivolumab. The patients all showed relapse after autologous stem cell transplantation, while their brentuximab vedotin exposure varied. Sequencing was performed with immunoSEQ multiplex PCR; in TCRdb, only in-frame clones are kept and a portion is missing. This sample yields roughly 51,000 clones, of which about three quarters are seen a single time; over 9.5% belongs to the top ten. V was pared by 2 bases and J by 4 bases, with 9 bases between. Germline V gene lookup returns CDR1 MDHEN and CDR2 SYDVKM. CDR3 length: 14 amino acids. This clone was counted once. Its antigen remains unknown.

The sample was peripheral blood mononuclear cells (PBMCs), taken before the fourth cycle of nivolumab. This chain connects TRBV28 to TRBJ1-5; maybe TRBD1 (6 bases). This sequence originates from a human donor with classical Hodgkin lymphoma. The DNA of the CDR3 is TGTGCCAGCAGTTTAGGGGGGGCAAATCAGCCCCAGCATTTT. This gives the protein CASSLGGANQPQHF.